The 13 T cell receptor beta chains presented below share a single source sample, sequenced in a study of CD8+ T cells in alopecia areata. The sequencing template was cDNA reverse transcribed from extracted RNA. The assay was immunoSEQ multiplex PCR, and TCRdb's table has in-frame clones only and misses some. Captured here are about 110,000 clones, none seen once; the top ten comprise around 20%. Sample: lesional skin. These receptors were obtained from a C3H/HeJ mouse with alopecia areata. MHC haplotype here: H2-k.

This clone was seen a handful of times. Here the gene names and germline are mouse. The read is 4 residues too short to cover the CDR3 end, so that end is filled in from the germline J gene. The V call is TRBV13-1, the J call TRBJ1-2; D might be TRBD1 (5 bases). From germline, CDR1 is NSHNY and CDR2 SYGAGN. CDR3 length: 14 residues. Trimming stripped 2 bases from V and 1 base from J, with 9 bases between. CDR3 region: CASSDLTENSDYTF. The DNA read from the CDR3 is TGTGCCAGCAGTGACCTGACAGAAAACTCC.

This clone was observed a few times. Gene names are mouse gene names. The read falls 4 residues short of the CDR3 end, and the missing part is taken from the germline J gene. This rearrangement joins TRBV19 to TRBJ2-1, with a possible D match to TRBD1 (6 bases). Germline lookup yields CDR1 FNHDT and CDR2 SITEND (reference sequence). This CDR3 has 13 residues. Trimming took 5 bases from V and 4 from J, leaving 10 bases between them. The chain's CDR3 is CASSHREYAEQFF. CDR3 DNA, as far as it was read: TGTGCCAGCAGCCACAGGGAGTATGCT. Combining the CDR3 with reference TRBV19 and TRBJ2-1 gives the whole variable domain GGIITQTPKFLIGQEGQKLTLKCQQNFNHDTMYWYRQDSGKGLRLIYYSITENDLQKGDLSEGYDASREKKSSFSLTVTSAQKNEMAVFLCASSHREYAEQFFGPGTRLTVL.

This clone was counted between two and nine times. Here the gene names and germline are mouse. The read ends 4 residues early relative to the CDR3; the germline J gene fills the gap. The rearrangement links TRBV13-1 to TRBJ2-7, with D possibly being TRBD2 (5 bases). The CDR3 is 13 residues long. CDR1 and CDR2 (germline): NSHNY, SYGAGN. CDR3 bases read: TGTGCCAGCAGTCGTGGGGAGCCGTAT. Its protein product is CASSRGEPY. Given in full, the CDR3 is CASSRGEPYEQYF.

This clone showed up just a few times. The genes and germline here are from mouse. The observed sequence ends 4 residues before the CDR3 terminus, with the missing tail filled in from the germline J gene. The V call is TRBV13-1, the J call TRBJ2-3; 8 nucleotides align to TRBD2. Germline CDR1 reads NSHNY; CDR2 reads SYGAGN. V gave up 5 bases and J gave up 0 bases; unmatched junction bases: 8. This CDR3 is 16 amino acids long. The CDR3 reads CASSSLGGSSAETLYF. CDR3 DNA, as far as it was read: TGTGCCAGCAGCTCCCTGGGGGGATCTAGTGCAGAA.

As regards this clone: The gene names given are mouse names. The read ends 4 residues early relative to the CDR3; the germline J gene fills the gap. The chain uses TRBV13-3 and TRBJ1-4; 7 nucleotides match TRBD1. The CDR3 contains 16 residues. CDR1 and CDR2 from the germline V gene are NNHDY and SYVADS. The trim removed 4 bases at V and 3 bases at J, leaving 9 bases unmatched. This CDR3 reads CASSSGTAGANERLFF. The sequenced part of the CDR3 DNA is TGTGCCAGCAGTTCCGGGACAGCTGGGGCCAACGAA.

This clone was seen repeatedly, ten times or more. The gene names here belong to mouse. The read terminates 4 residues ahead of where the CDR3 ends, so the germline J gene completes it. This chain links TRBV13-3 with TRBJ2-3; 13 bases fit TRBD2. The CDR3 runs to 18 residues. CDR1 and CDR2 from the germline V gene are NNHDY and SYVADS. Trimming took 2 bases from V and 1 from J; bases not matched to a gene: 7. The CDR3: CASSDPDWGGAGAETLYF. Incomplete CDR3 DNA: TGTGCCAGCAGTGACCCGGACTGGGGGGGCGCGGGTGCAGAA.

A few counts support this clone. The gene names here belong to mouse. The missing CDR3 end, 4 residues past where the read stops, is filled in from the germline J gene. The chain is built from TRBV19 and TRBJ2-1; 7 positions match TRBD1. CDR3 length equals 15 residues. Germline V gene data show CDR1 as FNHDT and CDR2 as SITEND (reference sequence). Trimming at V came to 3 bases and at J to 6 bases, leaving 9 bases not matched to a gene. The CDR3 loop is CASSTFDRVGAEQFF. CDR3 bases read: TGTGCCAGCAGTACCTTTGACAGGGTGGGTGCT.

The table lists this clone with a few counts. Gene names are the mouse ones. The read falls 4 residues short of the CDR3 end, and the missing part is taken from the germline J gene. The J gene is TRBJ1-4, the V gene TRBV19, with TRBD1 matching 8 bases. V shed 5 bases and J 6 bases; nucleotides not matched to a gene: 12. Germline CDR1 reads FNHDT; CDR2 reads SITEND (reference sequence). This CDR3 is built from 16 residues. Here the CDR3 reads CASRMGPGGEHERLFF. CDR3 bases read: TGTGCCAGCAGGATGGGCCCAGGGGGCGAACACGAA.

This clone was recorded many times. Genes and germline come from the mouse. Read coverage stops 4 residues before the CDR3 terminus; the germline J gene supplies the remainder. The V call is TRBV13-3, the J call TRBJ1-2, with D perhaps matching TRBD1 (6 bases). Trimming pared 4 bases from V and 2 bases from J, leaving 12 bases between. The CDR3 contains 14 residues. The germline gives CDR1 NNHDY, CDR2 SYVADS. The CDR3 is CASSHGTLNSDYTF. The CDR3 DNA, read in part, is TGTGCCAGCAGTCACGGGACATTGAACTCC.

Details on this clone: Mouse names are used for the genes. The DNA ends 4 residues before the CDR3 does, and the rest of the CDR3 is filled in from the germline J gene. The J gene is TRBJ2-1, the V gene TRBV13-3; tentative D call: TRBD2 (7 bases). In germline, CDR1 is NNHDY, CDR2 SYVADS. The length of the CDR3 is 16 residues. The V end lost 2 bases, the J end lost 2 bases, and 14 bases lay between the germline ends. This CDR3 is CASSEGGGGHYAEQFF. The part of the CDR3 DNA that was read is TGTGCCAGCAGTGAAGGAGGGGGGGGACACTATGCT.

About this clone itself: Germline and genes: mouse. The sequenced fragment ends 4 residues before the CDR3 boundary, so the rest is inferred from the germline J gene. The chain has TRBV13-2 and TRBJ2-3; 7 bases are a match to TRBD1. The CDR3 covers 16 residues. Per germline, CDR1 NNHNN and CDR2 SYGAGS (reference sequence). The V and J ends lost 3 bases and 0 bases, in that order; junction bases with no gene match: 7. This CDR3 reads CASGAETGASAETLYF. The CDR3 bases that were read are TGTGCCAGCGGTGCCGAAACAGGGGCGAGTGCAGAA.

Concerning this clone: Germline and genes: mouse. Read data end 4 residues before the CDR3 end; the end is taken from the germline J gene. This rearrangement joins TRBV1 to TRBJ1-1, with 9 nucleotides matching TRBD1. This CDR3 region has 14 residues. Looked up from germline, CDR1 is NSQYPW and CDR2 is LRSPGD (reference sequence). CDR3 sequence reads: CTCSAYRGRAEVFF. The sequenced CDR3 bases are TGCACCTGCAGTGCCTACAGGGGGCGCGCA.

This clone was found a few times. The genes are named according to mouse. Read coverage stops 4 residues before the CDR3 terminus; the germline J gene supplies the remainder. The chain recombines TRBV1 with TRBJ1-1; 11 positions agree with TRBD1. Germline V CDR1 and CDR2: NSQYPW, LRSPGD (reference sequence). The CDR3 runs to 17 residues. V gave up 0 bases and J gave up 0 bases; unmatched junction bases: 3. CDR3 DNA, as far as it was read: TGCACCTGCAGTGCAGAGGGGACAGGGGGTTCAAACACA. This sequence encodes CTCSAEGTGGSNT. The entire CDR3 protein is CTCSAEGTGGSNTEVFF.